The text below deals with one T cell receptor beta chain. Only in-frame clones appear in the TCRdb table, and some are missing; sequencing was by immunoSEQ multiplex PCR. The sample yields about 59,000 clones, about 94% seen once. These data are taken from a study of T cell changes during pregnancy in multiple sclerosis. This CDR3 comprises 14 residues. Germline CDR1 reads MGHRA; CDR2 reads YSYEKL. V shed 1 base and J 0 bases; nucleotides not matched to a gene: 0. The sequenced sample was CD8+ T cells from peripheral blood mononuclear cells, obtained after pregnancy. This sequence originates from a female donor with multiple sclerosis, enrolled in a pregnancy study. J is TRBJ2-7 and V is TRBV4-1, with 7 bases that match TRBD2. As DNA, the CDR3 is TGCGCCAGCAGCCAAGGGGGGGGCTCCTACGAGCAGTACTTC. Protein sequence: CASSQGGGSYEQYF.